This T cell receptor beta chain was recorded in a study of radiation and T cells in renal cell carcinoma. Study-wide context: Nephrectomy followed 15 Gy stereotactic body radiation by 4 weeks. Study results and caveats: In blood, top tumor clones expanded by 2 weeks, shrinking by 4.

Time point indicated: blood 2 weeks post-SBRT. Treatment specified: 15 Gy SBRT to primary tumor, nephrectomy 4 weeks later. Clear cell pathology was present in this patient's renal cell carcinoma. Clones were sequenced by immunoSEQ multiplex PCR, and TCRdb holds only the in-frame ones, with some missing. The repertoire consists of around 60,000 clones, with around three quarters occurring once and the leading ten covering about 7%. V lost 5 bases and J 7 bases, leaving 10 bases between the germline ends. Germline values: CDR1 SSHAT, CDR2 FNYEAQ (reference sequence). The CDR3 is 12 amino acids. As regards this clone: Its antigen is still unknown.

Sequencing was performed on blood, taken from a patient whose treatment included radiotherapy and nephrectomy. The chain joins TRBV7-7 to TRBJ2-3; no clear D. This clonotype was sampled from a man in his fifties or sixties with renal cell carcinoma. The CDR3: CASSPDEHTQYF. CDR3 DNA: TGTGCCAGCAGCCCTGACGAGCATACGCAGTATTTT.